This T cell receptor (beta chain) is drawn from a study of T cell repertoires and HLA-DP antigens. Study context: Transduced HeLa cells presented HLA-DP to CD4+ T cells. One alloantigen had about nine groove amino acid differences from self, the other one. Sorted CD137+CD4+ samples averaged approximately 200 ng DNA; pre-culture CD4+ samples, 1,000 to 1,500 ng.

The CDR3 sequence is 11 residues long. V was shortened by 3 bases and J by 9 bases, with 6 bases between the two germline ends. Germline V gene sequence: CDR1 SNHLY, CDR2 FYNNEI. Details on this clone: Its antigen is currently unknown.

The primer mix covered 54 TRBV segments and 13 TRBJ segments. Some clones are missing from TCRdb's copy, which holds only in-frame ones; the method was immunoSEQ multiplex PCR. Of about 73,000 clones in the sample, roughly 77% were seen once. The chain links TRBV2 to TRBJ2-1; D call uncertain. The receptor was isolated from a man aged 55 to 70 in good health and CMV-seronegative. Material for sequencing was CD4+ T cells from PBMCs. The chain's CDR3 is CASSDSGEQFF. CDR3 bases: TGTGCCAGCAGTGATAGTGGTGAGCAGTTCTTC.